This entry concerns a single T cell receptor beta chain. This sample is part of a study of blood T cell repertoires in COVID-19. Study background: Whether acute or convalescent, the COVID-19 samples came from the United States, Italy and Spain. PBMCs, B-cell-depleted T cells, or T cells provided the cDNA or gDNA that made up the material.

Methods used by the authors: Cell counts per sample came from amplifying reference gene primers. Repertoires were generated with immunoSEQ multiplex PCR, while TCRdb's copy carries only in-frame clones and drops some. V and J calls and clone size are copied from that table; D and trimming were computed from the DNA. The table records 200,000 to 250,000 clones, roughly 83% of them present only once. This CDR3 is built from 16 residues. V dropped 2 bases and J dropped 3; count of bases not matched to a gene: 4. Germline CDR1 reads MDHEN; CDR2 reads SYDVKM. This sequence was found in a woman aged 50 to 60 with acute or convalescent COVID-19. Sequencing input: peripheral blood. The gene calls are TRBV28 and TRBJ2-4, with 10 bases identical to TRBD1. CDR3 coding DNA: TGTGCCAGCAGTTTAGTAGGGGACAGGGGCAAAAACATTCAGTACTTC. Translated: CASSLVGDRGKNIQYF.